The entry that follows covers one T cell receptor beta chain sequence. Its specificity is unknown. CDR3 length equals 14 residues. Trimming shortened V by 2 bases and J by 3 bases, and 11 bases separated the two germline ends. Germline lookup yields CDR1 SGDLS and CDR2 YYNGEE. Expressed TCRB transcripts were sequenced after all isolated RNA was converted to cDNA. Profiling relied on immunoSEQ multiplex PCR, and the TCRdb table lists in-frame clones only, not all of them. The sample lists 810,000 or so clones; 17% were seen once. These data are taken from a study of beta chain features in type 1 diabetes. Study observations and caveats: Overrepresentation of cells with high TCR expression could result from cDNA sequencing.

The clonotype originates from a woman aged 18-35 years in good health. The chain employs TRBV9 and TRBJ1-1; no clear D. The sample comprised naive CD4+ T cells from blood. The CDR3 nucleotides read TGTGCCAGCAGCGTGGGAGTTACGTACACTGAAGCTTTCTTT. It codes for CASSVGVTYTEAFF.